The clone carrying this T cell receptor beta chain was counted at least ten times. This record belongs to a study of regulatory T cells in long-lasting Graves disease. Time point reported: newly diagnosed GD, antithyroid drugs for less than 3 months. PBMCs were the source of the RNA used for TCR sequencing. Looked up from germline, CDR1 is SGHRS and CDR2 is YFSETQ. J lost 1 base, V lost 4 bases, and 6 bases had no gene match. This CDR3 has 15 amino acids. For TCR beta, libraries came from iRepertoire HTBI primers and Arm-PCR of CDR3 regions. In the original processing: Detected in the samples were approximately 58 TRBV and about 15 TRBJ segments. One entry per CDR3 protein, called by TCRdb with MiXCR from the multiplex PCR reads. These V and J calls originate from TCRdb's pipeline instead of the authors' own analysis. The sample records around 420,000 distinct CDR3 sequences, over 12% being singletons.

This sample was shared with a second study, whose subject was T cells in Graves' hyperthyroidism and ophthalmopathy. That paper notes: With the HTBI primer set, the TCR CDR3 went through a first round of RT-PCR.

This receptor was obtained from a woman aged 35 to 49 with Graves disease. This chain links TRBV5-1 with TRBJ2-5; 8 bases line up with TRBD1. Sequences were derived from peripheral blood mononuclear cells (PBMCs), sampled at new diagnosis, from a patient treated with antithyroid drugs. The CDR3 sequence: CASSAKGQGQETQYF. The CDR3, as DNA: TGCGCCAGCAGCGCGAAAGGACAGGGCCAAGAGACCCAGTACTTC.